The T cell receptor beta chain under discussion was sequenced for a study of blood T cell repertoires in COVID-19. Turning to the study itself: Samples taken during acute and convalescent COVID-19 were collected in the United States, Italy and Spain. PBMCs, B-cell-depleted T cells, or T cells provided the cDNA or gDNA that made up the material.

Study processing details: Amplification with reference gene primers provided the estimates of nucleated cell counts. Profiling relied on immunoSEQ multiplex PCR, and the TCRdb table lists in-frame clones only, not all of them. That table is the source of V, J and clone size, and D and trimming were worked out from the DNA. This table holds around 140,000 clones, 88% found once. The CDR3 contains 11 residues. Trimming stripped 6 bases from V and 6 bases from J, with 7 bases between. Sequencing was done on a sample of peripheral blood. The TCR sequence derives from a man aged 65-85 years with active COVID-19. The V call is TRBV12-3 or TRBV12-4, the J call TRBJ2-3; D gene uncertain. CDR3 amino acids: CASSPRDTQYF. CDR3 DNA sequence: TGTGCCAGCAGCCCGAGGGATACGCAGTATTTT.